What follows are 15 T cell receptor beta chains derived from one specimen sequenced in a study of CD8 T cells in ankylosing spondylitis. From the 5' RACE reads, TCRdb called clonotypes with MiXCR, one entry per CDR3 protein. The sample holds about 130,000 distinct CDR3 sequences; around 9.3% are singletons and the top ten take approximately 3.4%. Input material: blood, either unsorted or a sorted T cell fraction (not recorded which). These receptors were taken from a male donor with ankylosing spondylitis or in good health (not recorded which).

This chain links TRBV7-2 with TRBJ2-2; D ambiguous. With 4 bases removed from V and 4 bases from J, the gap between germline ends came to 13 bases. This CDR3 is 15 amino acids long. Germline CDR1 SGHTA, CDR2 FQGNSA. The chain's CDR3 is CASSWYLGATGELFF. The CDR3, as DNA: TGTGCCAGCAGCTGGTATCTAGGTGCCACCGGGGAGCTGTTTTTT.

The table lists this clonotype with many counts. CDR3 amino acids: CASSQEAFSPLHF. The CDR3 DNA reads TGTGCCAGCAGCCAAGAAGCCTTTTCACCCCTCCACTTT. V is TRBV14 and J is TRBJ1-6, with unresolved D. The CDR3 sequence is 13 residues long. V shed 0 bases and J shed 9 bases, with 6 bases lying between them. Germline values: CDR1 SGHDN, CDR2 FVKESK.

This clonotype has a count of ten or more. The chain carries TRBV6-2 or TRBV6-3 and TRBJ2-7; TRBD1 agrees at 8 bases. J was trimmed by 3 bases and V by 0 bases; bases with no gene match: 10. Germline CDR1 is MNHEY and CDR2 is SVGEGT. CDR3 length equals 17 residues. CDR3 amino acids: CASSYSIREQGDYEQYF. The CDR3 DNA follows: TGTGCCAGCAGTTACTCGATACGGGAACAGGGGGACTACGAGCAGTACTTC.

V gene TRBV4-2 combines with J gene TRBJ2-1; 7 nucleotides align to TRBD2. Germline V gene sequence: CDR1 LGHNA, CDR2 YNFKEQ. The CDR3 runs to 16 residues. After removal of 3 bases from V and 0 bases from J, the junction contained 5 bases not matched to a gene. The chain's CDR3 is CASSQATSASYNEQFF. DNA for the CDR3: TGTGCCAGCAGCCAGGCTACTAGCGCCTCCTACAATGAGCAGTTCTTC.

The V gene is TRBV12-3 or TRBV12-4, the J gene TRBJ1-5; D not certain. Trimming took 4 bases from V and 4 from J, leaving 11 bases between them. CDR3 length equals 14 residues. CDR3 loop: CASSSQRGNQPQHF. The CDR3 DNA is TGTGCCAGCAGTTCACAGAGAGGGAATCAGCCCCAGCATTTT.

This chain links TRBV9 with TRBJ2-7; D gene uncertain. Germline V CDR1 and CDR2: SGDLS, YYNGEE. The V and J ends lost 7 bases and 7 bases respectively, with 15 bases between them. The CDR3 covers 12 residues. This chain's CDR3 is CASGSILGEQYF. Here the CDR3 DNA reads TGTGCCAGCGGATCGATCCTGGGAGAGCAGTACTTC.

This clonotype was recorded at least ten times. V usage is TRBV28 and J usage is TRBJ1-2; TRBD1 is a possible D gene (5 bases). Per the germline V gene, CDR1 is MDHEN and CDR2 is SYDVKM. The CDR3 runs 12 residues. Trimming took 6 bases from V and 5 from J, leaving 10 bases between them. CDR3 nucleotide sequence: TGTGCCAGCAGGCCCGAGGGGTATGGCTACACCTTC. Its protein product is CASRPEGYGYTF.

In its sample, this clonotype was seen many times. CDR3 DNA: TGTGCCAGCAGCTCGGGGGCGGGCCTAAATGAGCAGTTCTTC. It yields the protein CASSSGAGLNEQFF. The chain combines TRBV11-2 with TRBJ2-1, with D perhaps TRBD1 or TRBD2 (6 bases each). Germline CDR1 reads SGHAT; CDR2 reads FQNNGV. This CDR3 has 14 amino acids. V lost 4 bases to trimming and J lost 7 bases, with 14 bases between them.

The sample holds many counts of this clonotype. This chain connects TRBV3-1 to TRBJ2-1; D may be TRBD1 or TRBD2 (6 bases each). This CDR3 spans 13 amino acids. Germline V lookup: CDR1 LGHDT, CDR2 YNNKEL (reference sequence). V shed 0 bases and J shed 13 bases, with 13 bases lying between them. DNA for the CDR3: TGTGCCAGCAGCCAAGATTACGGGGGCCAACAGTTCTTC. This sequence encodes CASSQDYGGQQFF.

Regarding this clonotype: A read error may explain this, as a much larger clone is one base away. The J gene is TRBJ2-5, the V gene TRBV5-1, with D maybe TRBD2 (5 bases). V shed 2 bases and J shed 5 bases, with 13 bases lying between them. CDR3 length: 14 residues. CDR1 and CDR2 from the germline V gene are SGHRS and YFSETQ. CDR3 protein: CASSLGSRSETQYF. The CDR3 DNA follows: TGCGCCAGCAGCTTAGGGAGCAGAAGCGAGACCCAGTACTTC.

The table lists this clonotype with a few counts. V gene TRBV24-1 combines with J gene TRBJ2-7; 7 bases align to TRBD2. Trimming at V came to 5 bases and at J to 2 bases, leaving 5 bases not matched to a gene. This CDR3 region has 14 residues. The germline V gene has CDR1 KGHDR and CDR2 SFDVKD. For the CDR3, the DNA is TGTGCCACCAGTGGACCGGGACTAACCTACGAGCAGTACTTC. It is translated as CATSGPGLTYEQYF.

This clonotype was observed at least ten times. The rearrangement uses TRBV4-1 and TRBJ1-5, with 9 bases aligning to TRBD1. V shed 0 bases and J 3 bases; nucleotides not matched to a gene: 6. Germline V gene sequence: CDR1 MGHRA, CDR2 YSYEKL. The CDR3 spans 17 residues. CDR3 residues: CASSQDKGQGYNQPQHF. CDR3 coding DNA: TGCGCCAGCAGCCAAGATAAGGGACAGGGCTACAATCAGCCCCAGCATTTT.

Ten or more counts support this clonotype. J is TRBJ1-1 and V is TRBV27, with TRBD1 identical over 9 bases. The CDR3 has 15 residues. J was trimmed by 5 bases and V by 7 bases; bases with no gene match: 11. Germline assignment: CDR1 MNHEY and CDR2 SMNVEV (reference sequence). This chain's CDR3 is CASTPRQGVWTEAFF. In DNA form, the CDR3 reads TGTGCCAGCACCCCCCGACAGGGGGTATGGACTGAAGCTTTCTTT.

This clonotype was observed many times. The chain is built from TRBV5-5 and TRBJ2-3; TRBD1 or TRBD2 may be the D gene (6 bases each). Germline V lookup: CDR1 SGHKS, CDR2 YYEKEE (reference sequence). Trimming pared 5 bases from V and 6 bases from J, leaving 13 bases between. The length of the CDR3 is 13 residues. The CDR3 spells CASRNTGTDTQYF. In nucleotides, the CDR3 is TGTGCCAGCAGGAACACAGGGACTGATACGCAGTATTTT.

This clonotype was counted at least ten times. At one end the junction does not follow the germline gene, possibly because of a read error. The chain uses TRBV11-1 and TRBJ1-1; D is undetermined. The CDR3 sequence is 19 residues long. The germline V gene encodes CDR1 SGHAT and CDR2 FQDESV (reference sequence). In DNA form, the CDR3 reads TGTGTCAGCAGCTTAGGATTTGACGGAGTCGTTACTATGAACACTGAAGCTTTCTTT. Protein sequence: CVSSLGFDGVVTMNTEAFF.